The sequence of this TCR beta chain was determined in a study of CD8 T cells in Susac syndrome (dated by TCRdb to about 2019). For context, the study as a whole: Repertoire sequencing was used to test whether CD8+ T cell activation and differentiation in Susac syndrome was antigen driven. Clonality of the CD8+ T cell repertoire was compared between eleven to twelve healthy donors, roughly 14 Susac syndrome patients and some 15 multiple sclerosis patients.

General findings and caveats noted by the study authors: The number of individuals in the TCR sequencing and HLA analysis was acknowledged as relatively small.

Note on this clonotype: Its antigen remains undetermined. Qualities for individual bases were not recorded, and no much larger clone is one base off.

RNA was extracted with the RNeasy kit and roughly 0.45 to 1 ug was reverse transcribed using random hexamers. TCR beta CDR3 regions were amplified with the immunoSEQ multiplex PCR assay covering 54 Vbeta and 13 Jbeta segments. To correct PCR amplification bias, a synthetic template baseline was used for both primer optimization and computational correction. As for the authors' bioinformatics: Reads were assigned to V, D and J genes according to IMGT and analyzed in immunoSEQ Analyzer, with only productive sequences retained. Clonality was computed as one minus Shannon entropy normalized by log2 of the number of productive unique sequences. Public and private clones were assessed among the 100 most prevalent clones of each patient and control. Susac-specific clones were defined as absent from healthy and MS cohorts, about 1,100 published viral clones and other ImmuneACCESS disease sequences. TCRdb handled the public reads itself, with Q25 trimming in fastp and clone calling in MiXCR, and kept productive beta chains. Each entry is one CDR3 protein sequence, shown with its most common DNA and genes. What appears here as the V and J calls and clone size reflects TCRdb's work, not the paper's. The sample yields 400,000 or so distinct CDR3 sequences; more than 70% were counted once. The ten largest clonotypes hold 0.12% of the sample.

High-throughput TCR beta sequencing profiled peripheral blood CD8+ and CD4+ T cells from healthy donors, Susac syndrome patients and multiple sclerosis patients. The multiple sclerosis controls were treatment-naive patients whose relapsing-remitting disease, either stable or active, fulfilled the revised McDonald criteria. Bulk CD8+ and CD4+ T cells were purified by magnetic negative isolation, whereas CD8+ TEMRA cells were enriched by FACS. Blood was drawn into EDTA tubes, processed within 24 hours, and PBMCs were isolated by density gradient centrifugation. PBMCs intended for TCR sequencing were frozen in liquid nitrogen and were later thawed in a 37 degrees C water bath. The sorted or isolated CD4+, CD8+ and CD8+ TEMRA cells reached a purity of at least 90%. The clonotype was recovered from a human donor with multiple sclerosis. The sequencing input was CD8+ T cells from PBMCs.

CDR3 protein: CASRPGGENYGYTF. In nucleotide form, the sequence is TGTGCCAGCAGGCCCGGGGGAGAGAACTATGGCTACACCTTC. The rearrangement joined TRBV27 to TRBJ1-2, with a weak D call of TRBD1 (5 bases match). The CDR3 measures 14 amino acids from cysteine to phenylalanine. The read is trimmed to its CDR3 DNA, 42 bases read in frame from base 1. According to the germline V gene (reference sequence), CDR1 reads MNHEY and CDR2 reads SMNVEV. V is reduced by 6 bases and J by 2 bases, leaving a spacing of 13 bases between them.